This TCR beta chain emerged from a study of cytomegalovirus exposure and HLA in healthy donors. Amplification used 60 Vbeta primers and 13 Jbeta primers. The repertoire was sequenced with immunoSEQ multiplex PCR; TCRdb's copy has only in-frame clones and lacks some. The sample carries about 94,000 clones, roughly four fifths recorded once. Germline CDR1 LNHDA, CDR2 SQIVND (reference sequence). CDR3 length: 13 residues. V gave up 3 bases and J gave up 8 bases; unmatched junction bases: 2. This TCR came from a man aged 30 to 45 in good health and CMV-seronegative. Sequencing was carried out using PBMCs. The chain combines TRBV19 with TRBJ2-1; 9 bases fit TRBD2. The CDR3 DNA reads TGTGCCAGTAGTATCATAGCGGGAGATGAGCAGTTCTTC. Translation: CASSIIAGDEQFF.